Here is one TCR beta chain with its context. Original handling: Reference gene primer amplification gave estimated nucleated cell counts. Some clones are missing from TCRdb's copy, which holds only in-frame ones; the method was immunoSEQ multiplex PCR. For V, J and clone size, that table is used; D and trimming come from the DNA. The table has 150,000 to 200,000 clones, around 83% seen once; the top ten hold around 7.8%. The record originates from a study of blood T cell repertoires in COVID-19. Study-level information: Donors in the United States, Italy and Spain gave samples during acute or convalescent COVID-19. T cells, B-cell-depleted T cells, or PBMCs supplied cDNA or gDNA.

V was trimmed by 1 base and J by 0 bases, leaving 19 bases between them. The germline CDR1 and CDR2 sequences are SGHVS and FQNEAQ. CDR3 size: 19 residues. Sequencing was performed on peripheral blood. This TCR came from an older woman with acute or convalescent COVID-19. The chain employs TRBV7-8 and TRBJ1-5; weak D call: TRBD1 (5 bases). DNA for the CDR3: TGTGCCAGCAGCTTAGGGGTTGTGGTACGGGGGACTAGCAATCAGCCCCAGCATTTT. It specifies CASSLGVVVRGTSNQPQHF.